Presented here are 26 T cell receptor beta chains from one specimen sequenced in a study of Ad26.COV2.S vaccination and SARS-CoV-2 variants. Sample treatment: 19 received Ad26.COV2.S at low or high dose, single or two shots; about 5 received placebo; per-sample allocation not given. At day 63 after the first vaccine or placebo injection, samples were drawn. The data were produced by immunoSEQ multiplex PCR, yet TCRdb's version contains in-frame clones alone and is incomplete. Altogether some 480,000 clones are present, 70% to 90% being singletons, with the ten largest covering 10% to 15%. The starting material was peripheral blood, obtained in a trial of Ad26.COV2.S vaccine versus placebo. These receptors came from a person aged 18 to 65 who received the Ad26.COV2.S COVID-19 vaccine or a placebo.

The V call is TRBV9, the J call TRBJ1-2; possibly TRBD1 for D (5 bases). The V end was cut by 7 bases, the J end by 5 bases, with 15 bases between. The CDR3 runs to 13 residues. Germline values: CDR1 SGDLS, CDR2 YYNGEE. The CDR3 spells CASSPRGPYGYTF. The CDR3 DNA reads TGTGCCAGCTCGCCGCGGGGACCGTATGGCTACACCTTC.

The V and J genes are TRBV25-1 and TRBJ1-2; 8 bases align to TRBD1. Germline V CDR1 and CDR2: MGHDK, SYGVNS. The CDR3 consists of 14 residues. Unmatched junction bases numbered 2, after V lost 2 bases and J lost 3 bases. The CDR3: CASSEGRGHYGYTF. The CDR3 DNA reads TGTGCCAGCAGTGAAGGCAGGGGGCACTATGGCTACACCTTC.

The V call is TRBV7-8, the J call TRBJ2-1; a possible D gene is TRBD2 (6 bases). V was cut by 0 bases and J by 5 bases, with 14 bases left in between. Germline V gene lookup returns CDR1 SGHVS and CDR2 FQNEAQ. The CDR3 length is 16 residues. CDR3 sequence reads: CASSLARLVRNNEQFF. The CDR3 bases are TGTGCCAGCAGCTTAGCCCGACTAGTTCGGAACAATGAGCAGTTCTTC. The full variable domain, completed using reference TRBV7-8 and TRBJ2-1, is GAGVSQSPRYKVAKRGQDVALRCDPISGHVSLFWYQQALGQGPEFLTYFQNEAQLDKSGLPSDRFFAERPEGSVSTLKIQRTQQEDSAVYLCASSLARLVRNNEQFFGPGTRLTVL.

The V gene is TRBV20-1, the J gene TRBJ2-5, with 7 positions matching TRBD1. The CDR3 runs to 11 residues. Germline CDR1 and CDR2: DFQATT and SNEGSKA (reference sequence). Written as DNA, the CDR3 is TGCAAAACAGGGGATCAAGAGACCCAGTACTTC. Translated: CKTGDQETQYF.

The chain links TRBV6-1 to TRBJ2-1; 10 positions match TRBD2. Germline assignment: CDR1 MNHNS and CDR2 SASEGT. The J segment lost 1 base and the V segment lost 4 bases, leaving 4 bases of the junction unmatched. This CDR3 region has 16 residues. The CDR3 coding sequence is TGTGCCAGCAGTGCCCTAGCGGGAGCGTCCTACAATGAGCAGTTCTTC. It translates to CASSALAGASYNEQFF.

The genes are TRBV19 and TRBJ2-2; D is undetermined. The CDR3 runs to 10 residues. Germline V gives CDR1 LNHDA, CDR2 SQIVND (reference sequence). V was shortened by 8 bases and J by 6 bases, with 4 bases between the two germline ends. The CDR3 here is CASGSGELFF. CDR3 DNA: TGTGCCAGTGGTTCCGGGGAGCTGTTTTTT.

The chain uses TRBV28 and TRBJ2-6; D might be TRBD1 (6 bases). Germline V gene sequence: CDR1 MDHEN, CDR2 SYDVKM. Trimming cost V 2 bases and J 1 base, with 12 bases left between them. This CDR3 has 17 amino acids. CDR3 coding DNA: TGTGCCAGCAGTTTAAGGGGGTGGGGTTCTGGGGCCAACGTCCTGACTTTC. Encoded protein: CASSLRGWGSGANVLTF.

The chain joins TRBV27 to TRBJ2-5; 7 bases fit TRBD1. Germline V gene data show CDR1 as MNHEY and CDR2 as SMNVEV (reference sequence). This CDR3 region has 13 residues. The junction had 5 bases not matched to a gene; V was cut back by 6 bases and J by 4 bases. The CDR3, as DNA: TGTGCCAGCAGCCGCGACAGGGTAGAGACCCAGTACTTC. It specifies CASSRDRVETQYF.

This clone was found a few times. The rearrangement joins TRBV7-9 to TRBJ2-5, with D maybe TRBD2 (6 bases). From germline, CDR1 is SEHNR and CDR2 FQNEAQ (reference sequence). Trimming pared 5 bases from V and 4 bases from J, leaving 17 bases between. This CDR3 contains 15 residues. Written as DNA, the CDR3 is TGTGCCAGCAGCCCTCGGAGGGCCGGGTTAGAGACCCAGTACTTC. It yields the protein CASSPRRAGLETQYF. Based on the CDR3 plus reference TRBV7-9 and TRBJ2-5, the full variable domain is DTGVSQNPRHKITKRGQNVTFRCDPISEHNRLYWYRQTLGQGPEFLTYFQNEAQLEKSRLLSDRFSAERPKGSFSTLEIQRTEQGDSAMYLCASSPRRAGLETQYFGPGTRLLVL.

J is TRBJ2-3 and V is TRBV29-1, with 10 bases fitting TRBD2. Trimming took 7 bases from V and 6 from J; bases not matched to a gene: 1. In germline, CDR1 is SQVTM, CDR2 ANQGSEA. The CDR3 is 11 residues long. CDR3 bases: TGCAGCGAACTAGCGGGGGATACGCAGTATTTT. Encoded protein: CSELAGDTQYF.

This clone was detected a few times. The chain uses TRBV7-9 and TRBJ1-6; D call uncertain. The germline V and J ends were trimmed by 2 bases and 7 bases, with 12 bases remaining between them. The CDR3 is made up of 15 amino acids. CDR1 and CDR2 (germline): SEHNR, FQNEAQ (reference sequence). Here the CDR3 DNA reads TGTGCCAGCAGCTTATCCGGGCTTTCCAATTCACCCCTCCACTTT. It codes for CASSLSGLSNSPLHF.

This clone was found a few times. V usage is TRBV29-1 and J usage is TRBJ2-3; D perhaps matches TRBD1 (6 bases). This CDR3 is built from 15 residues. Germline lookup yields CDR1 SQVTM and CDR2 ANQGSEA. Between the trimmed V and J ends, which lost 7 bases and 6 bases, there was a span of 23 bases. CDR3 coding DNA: TGCAGCGCCCCTCAGGGGCCATCTGGGTCGGATACGCAGTATTTT. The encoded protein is CSAPQGPSGSDTQYF.

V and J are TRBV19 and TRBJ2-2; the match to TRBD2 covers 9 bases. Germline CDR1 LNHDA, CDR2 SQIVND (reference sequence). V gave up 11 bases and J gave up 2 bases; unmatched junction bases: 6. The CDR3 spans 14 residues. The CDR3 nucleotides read TGTGCCGCACGGACTAGCGTAAACACCGGGGAGCTGTTTTTT. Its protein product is CAARTSVNTGELFF.

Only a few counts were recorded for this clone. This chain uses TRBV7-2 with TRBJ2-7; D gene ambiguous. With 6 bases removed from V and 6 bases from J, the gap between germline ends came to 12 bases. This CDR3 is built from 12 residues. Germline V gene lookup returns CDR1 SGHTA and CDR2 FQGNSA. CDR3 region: CASSLGPPEQYF. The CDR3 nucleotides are TGTGCCAGCAGTCTCGGGCCTCCCGAGCAGTACTTC. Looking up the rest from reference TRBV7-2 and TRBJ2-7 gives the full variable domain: GAGVSQSPSNKVTEKGKDVELRCDPISGHTALYWYRQSLGQGLEFLIYFQGNSAPDKSGLPSDRFSAERTGGSVSTLTIQRTQQEDSAVYLCASSLGPPEQYFGPGTRLTVT.

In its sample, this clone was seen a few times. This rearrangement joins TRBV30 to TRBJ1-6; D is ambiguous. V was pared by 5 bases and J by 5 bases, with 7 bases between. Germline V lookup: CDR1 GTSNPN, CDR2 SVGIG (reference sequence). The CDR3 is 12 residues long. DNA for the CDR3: TGTGCCTGGCGGACTCATAATTCACCCCTCCACTTT. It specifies CAWRTHNSPLHF.

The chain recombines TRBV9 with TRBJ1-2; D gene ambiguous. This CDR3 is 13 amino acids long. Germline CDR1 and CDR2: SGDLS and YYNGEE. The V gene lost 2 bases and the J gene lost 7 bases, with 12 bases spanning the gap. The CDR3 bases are TGTGCCAGCAGCGTGAGGGAGGCGGGTGGCTACACCTTC. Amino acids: CASSVREAGGYTF.

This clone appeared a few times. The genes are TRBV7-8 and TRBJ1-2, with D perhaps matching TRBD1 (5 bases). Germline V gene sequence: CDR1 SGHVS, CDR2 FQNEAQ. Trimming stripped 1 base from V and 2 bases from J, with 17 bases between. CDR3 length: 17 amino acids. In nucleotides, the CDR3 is TGTGCCAGCAGCTTAGTCGACCAGGGATCCGCCAACTATGGCTACACCTTC. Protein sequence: CASSLVDQGSANYGYTF.

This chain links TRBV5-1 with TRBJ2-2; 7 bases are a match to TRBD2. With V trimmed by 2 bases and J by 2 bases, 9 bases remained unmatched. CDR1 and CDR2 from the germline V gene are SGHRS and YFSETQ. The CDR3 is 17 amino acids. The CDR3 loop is CASSLQPGTINTGELFF. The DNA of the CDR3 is TGCGCCAGCAGCTTACAACCCGGGACTATTAACACCGGGGAGCTGTTTTTT. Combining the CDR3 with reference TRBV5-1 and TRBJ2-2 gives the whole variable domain KAGVTQTPRYLIKTRGQQVTLSCSPISGHRSVSWYQQTPGQGLQFLFEYFSETQRNKGNFPGRFSGRQFSNSRSEMNVSTLELGDSALYLCASSLQPGTINTGELFFGEGSRLTVL.

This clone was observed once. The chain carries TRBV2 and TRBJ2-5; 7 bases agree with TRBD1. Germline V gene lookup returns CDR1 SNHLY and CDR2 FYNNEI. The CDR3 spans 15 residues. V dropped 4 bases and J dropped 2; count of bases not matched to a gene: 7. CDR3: CASSGIRQGQETQYF. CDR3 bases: TGTGCCAGCAGTGGAATCCGACAGGGACAAGAGACCCAGTACTTC.

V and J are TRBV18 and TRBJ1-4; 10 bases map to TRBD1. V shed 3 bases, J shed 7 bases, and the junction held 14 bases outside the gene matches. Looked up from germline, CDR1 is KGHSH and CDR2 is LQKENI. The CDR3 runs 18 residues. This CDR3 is CASSPITPGGQGGEKLFF. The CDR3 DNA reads TGTGCCAGCTCACCGATCACGCCGGGTGGACAGGGGGGTGAAAAACTGTTTTTT.

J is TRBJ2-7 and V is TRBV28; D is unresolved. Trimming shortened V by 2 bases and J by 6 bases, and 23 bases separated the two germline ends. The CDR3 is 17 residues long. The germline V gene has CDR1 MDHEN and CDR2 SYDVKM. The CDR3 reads CASSLGVWEVSRFEQYF. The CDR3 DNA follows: TGTGCCAGCAGTTTAGGCGTTTGGGAAGTTTCAAGGTTCGAGCAGTACTTC.

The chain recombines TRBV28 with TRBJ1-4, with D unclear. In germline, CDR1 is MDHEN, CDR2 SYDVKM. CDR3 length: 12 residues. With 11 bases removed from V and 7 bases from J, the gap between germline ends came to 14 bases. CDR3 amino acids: CASGPLGEKLFF. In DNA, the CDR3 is TGTGCCTCCGGGCCACTGGGTGAAAAACTGTTTTTT.

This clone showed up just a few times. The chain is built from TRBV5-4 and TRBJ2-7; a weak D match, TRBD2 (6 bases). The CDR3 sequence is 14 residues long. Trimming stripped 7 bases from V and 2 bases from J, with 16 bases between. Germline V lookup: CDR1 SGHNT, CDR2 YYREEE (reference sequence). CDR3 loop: CASSAGGTTYEQYF. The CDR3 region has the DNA TGTGCCAGCTCCGCTGGGGGGACGACCTACGAGCAGTACTTC.

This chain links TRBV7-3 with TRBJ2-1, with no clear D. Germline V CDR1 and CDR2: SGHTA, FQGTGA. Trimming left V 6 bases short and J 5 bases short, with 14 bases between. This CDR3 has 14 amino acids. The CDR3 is CASRSWRHNNEQFF. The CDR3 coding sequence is TGTGCCAGCAGGTCTTGGCGGCATAACAATGAGCAGTTCTTC.

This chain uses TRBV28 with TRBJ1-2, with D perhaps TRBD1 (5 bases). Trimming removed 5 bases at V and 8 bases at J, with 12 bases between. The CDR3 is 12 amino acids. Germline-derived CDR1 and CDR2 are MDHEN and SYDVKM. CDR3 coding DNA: TGTGCCAGCAGTCCAGGGCGATTGGGCTACACCTTC. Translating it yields CASSPGRLGYTF.

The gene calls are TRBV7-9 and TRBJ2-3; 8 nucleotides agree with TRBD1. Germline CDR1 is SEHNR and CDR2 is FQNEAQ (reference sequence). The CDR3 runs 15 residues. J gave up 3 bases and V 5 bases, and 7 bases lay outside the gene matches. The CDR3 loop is CASSQGQGWTDTQYF. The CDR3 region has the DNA TGTGCCAGCAGCCAAGGACAGGGTTGGACAGATACGCAGTATTTT.